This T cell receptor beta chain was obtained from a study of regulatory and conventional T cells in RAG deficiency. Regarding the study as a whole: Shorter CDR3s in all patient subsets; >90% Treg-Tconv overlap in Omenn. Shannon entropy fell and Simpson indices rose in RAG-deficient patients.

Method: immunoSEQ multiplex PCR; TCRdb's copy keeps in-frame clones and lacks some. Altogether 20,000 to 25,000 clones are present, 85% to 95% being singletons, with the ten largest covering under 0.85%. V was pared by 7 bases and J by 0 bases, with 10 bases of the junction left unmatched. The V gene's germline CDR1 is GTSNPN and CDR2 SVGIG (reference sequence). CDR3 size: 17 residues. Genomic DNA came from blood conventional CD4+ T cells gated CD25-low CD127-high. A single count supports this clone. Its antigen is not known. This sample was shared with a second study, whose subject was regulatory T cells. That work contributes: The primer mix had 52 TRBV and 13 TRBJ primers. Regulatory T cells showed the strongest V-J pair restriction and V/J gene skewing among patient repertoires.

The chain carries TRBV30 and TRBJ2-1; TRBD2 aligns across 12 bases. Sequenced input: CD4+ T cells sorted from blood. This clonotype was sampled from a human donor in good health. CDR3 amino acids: CASGGTSGFSSYNEQFF. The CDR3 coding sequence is TGTGCCTCGGGAGGGACTAGCGGGTTCAGCTCCTACAATGAGCAGTTCTTC.